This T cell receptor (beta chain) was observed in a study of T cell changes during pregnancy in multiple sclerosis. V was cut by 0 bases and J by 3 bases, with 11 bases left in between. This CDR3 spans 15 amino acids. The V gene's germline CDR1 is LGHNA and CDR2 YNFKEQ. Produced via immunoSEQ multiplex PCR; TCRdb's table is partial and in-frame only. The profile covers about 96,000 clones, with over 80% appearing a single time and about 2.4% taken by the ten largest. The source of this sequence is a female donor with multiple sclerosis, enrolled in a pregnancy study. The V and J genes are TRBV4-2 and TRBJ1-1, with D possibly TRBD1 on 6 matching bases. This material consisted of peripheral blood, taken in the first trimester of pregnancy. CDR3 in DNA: TGTGCCAGCAGCCAAGATAGGACAGCCTACACTGAAGCTTTCTTT. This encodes CASSQDRTAYTEAFF.